The rows below give T cell receptor beta chains drawn from one sample of a study of vaccination effects on CD4 cells after COVID-19. Their cognate antigens are unknown. Some clones are missing from TCRdb's copy, which holds only in-frame ones; the method was immunoSEQ multiplex PCR. The sample has around 66,000 clones, around 70% seen once; the top ten hold 2% to 2.5%. Sequenced material: CD4+ T cells from PBMCs cultured without peptide, taken after COVID-19 vaccination. These receptors came from a human donor who received a COVID-19 vaccine. CDR3s include the opening cysteine and the closing phenylalanine or tryptophan.

j_gene,v_gene,CDR3aa
TRBJ1-4,TRBV19,CASIIRDCNEKLFF
TRBJ2-5,TRBV20-1,CSARLAETQYF
TRBJ2-2,TRBV24-1,CATSDLSRSQGSGELFF
TRBJ1-3,TRBV25-1,CASSGRQGVSGNTIYF
TRBJ1-2,TRBV9,CASSPDKRGYTF
TRBJ2-1,TRBV28,CASKRGREWYNEQFF
TRBJ1-2,TRBV27,CASSLRPNYGYTF
TRBJ2-6,TRBV5-4,CASSPQPGANVLTF
TRBJ1-5,TRBV27,CASSLSAGGISNQPQHF
TRBJ1-4,TRBV28,CASSLTPGIEKLFF
TRBJ1-4,TRBV21-1,CASSKARPPGCEKLFF
TRBJ1-4,TRBV19,CASSIGRTREKLFF
TRBJ2-1,TRBV12-5,CASGPSETVYNEQFF
TRBJ2-1,TRBV11-2,CASSLEVGEQFF
TRBJ2-4,TRBV19,CASSIGDRALAKNIQYF
TRBJ2-5,TRBV3-1/TRBV3-2,CASSQAETQYF
TRBJ2-2,TRBV27,CASRYRMNTGELFF
TRBJ2-1,TRBV6-1,CASSDMGQPFSYNEQFF
TRBJ2-3,TRBV5-4,CASSLSSGERADTQYF
TRBJ1-6,TRBV6-5,CASSLGGTGDSPLHF
TRBJ1-1,TRBV28,CASRATGAIIKAFF
TRBJ2-3,TRBV7-8,CASSLAPRGFGTDTQYF
TRBJ1-5,TRBV7-8,CASSLFMGIRQPQHF
TRBJ1-5,TRBV5-6,CASSLLGGNQPQHF